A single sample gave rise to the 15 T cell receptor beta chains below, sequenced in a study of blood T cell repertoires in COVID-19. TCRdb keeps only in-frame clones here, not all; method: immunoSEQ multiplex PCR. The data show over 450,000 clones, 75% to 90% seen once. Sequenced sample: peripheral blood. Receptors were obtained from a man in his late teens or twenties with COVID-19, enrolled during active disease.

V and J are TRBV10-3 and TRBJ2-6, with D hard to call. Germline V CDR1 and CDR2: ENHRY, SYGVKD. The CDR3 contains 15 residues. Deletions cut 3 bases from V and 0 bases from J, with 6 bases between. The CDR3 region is CAISEPGSGANVLTF. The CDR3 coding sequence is TGTGCCATCAGTGAACCCGGCTCTGGGGCCAACGTCCTGACTTTC.

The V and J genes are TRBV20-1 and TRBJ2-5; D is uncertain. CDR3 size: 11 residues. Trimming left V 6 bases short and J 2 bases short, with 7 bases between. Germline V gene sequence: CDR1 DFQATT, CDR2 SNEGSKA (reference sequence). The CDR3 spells CSASLQETQYF. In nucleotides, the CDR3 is TGCAGTGCCAGTTTACAAGAGACCCAGTACTTC.

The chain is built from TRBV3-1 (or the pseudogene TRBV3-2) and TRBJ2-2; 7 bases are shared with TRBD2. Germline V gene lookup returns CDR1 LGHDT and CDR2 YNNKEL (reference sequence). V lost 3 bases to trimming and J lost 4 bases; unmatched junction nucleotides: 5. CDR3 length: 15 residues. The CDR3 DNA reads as TGTGCCAGCAGCCAGGGGGGGTCGGGCACCGGGGAGCTGTTTTTT. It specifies CASSQGGSGTGELFF.

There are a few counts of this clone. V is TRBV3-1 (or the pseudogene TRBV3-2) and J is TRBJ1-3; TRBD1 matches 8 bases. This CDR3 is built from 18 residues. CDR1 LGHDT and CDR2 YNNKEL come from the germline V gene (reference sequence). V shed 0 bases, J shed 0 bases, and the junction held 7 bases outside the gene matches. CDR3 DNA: TGTGCCAGCAGCCAAGACGAGACAGGGGTAAACTCTGGAAACACCATATATTTT. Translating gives CASSQDETGVNSGNTIYF.

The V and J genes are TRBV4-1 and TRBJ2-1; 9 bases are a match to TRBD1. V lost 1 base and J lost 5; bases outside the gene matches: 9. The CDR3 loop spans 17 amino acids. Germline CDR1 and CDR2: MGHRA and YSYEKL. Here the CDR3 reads CASSQVTGGWIHNEQFF. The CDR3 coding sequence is TGCGCCAGCAGCCAAGTGACAGGGGGTTGGATACACAATGAGCAGTTCTTC.

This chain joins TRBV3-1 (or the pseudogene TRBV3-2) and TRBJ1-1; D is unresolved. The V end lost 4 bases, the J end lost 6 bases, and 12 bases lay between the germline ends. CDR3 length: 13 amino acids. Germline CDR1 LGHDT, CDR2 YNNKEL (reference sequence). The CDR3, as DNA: TGTGCCAGCAGCCCCCAACGGGTCGCTGAAGCTTTCTTT. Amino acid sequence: CASSPQRVAEAFF.

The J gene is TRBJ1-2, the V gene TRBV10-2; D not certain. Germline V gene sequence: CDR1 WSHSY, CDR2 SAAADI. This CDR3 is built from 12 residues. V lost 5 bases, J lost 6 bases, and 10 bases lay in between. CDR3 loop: CASSRSGDGYTF. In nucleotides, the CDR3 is TGCGCCAGCAGTCGGTCAGGCGATGGCTACACCTTC.

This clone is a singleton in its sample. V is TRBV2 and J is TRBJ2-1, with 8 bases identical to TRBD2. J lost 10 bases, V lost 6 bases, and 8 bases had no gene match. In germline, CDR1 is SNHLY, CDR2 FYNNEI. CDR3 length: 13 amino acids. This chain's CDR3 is CASRGNSGTEQFF. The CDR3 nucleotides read TGTGCCAGCAGGGGTAATAGCGGGACGGAGCAGTTCTTC.

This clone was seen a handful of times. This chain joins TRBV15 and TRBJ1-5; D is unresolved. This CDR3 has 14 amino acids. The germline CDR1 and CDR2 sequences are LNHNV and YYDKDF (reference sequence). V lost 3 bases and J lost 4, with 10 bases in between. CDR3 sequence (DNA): TGTGCCACCAGCAGCGTGGAGGGTAATCAGCCCCAGCATTTT. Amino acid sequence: CATSSVEGNQPQHF. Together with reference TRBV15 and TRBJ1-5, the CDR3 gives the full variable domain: DAMVIQNPRYQVTQFGKPVTLSCSQTLNHNVMYWYQQKSSQAPKLLFHYYDKDFNNEADTPDNFQSRRPNTSFCFLDIRSPGLGDTAMYLCATSSVEGNQPQHFGDGTRLSIL.

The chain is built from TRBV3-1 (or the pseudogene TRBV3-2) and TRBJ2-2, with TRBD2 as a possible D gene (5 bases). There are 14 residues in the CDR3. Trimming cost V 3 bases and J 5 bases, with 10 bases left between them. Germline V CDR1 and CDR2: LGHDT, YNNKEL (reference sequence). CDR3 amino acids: CASSHQTGTGELFF. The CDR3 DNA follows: TGTGCCAGCAGCCACCAGACGGGGACCGGGGAGCTGTTTTTT.

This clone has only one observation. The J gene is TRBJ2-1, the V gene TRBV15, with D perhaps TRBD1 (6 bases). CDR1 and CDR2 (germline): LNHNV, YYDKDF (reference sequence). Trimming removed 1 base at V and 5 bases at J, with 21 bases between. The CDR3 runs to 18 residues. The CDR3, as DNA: TGTGCCACCAGCAGAGGTCTCGGTGGGACACTGGATAACAATGAGCAGTTCTTC. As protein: CATSRGLGGTLDNNEQFF.

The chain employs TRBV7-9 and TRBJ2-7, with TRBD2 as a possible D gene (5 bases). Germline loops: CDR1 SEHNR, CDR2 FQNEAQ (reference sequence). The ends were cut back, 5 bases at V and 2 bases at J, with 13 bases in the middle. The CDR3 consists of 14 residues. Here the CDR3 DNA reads TGTGCCAGCAGCCAGCAGGAGGCCCCCTACGAGCAGTACTTC. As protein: CASSQQEAPYEQYF.

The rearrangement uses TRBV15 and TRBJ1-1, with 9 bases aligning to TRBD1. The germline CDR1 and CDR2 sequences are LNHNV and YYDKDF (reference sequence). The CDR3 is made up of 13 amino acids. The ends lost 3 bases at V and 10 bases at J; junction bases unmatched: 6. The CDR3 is CATSSKTGGSAFF. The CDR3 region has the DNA TGTGCCACCAGCAGTAAAACAGGGGGCTCAGCTTTCTTT.

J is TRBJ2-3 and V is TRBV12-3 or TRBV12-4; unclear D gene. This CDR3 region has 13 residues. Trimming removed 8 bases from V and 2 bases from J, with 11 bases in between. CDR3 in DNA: TGTGCCAGCGAAAGGCGGTCCACAGATACGCAGTATTTT. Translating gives CASERRSTDTQYF.

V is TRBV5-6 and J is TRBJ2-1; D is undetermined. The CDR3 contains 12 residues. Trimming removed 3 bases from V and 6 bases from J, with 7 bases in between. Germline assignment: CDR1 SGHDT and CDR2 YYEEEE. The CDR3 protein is CASSSELNEQFF. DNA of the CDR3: TGTGCCAGCAGCTCCGAACTCAATGAGCAGTTCTTC. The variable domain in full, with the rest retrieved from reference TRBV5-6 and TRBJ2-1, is DAGVTQSPTHLIKTRGQQVTLRCSPKSGHDTVSWYQQALGQGPQFIFQYYEEEERQRGNFPDRFSGHQFPNYSSELNVNALLLGDSALYLCASSSELNEQFFGPGTRLTVL.